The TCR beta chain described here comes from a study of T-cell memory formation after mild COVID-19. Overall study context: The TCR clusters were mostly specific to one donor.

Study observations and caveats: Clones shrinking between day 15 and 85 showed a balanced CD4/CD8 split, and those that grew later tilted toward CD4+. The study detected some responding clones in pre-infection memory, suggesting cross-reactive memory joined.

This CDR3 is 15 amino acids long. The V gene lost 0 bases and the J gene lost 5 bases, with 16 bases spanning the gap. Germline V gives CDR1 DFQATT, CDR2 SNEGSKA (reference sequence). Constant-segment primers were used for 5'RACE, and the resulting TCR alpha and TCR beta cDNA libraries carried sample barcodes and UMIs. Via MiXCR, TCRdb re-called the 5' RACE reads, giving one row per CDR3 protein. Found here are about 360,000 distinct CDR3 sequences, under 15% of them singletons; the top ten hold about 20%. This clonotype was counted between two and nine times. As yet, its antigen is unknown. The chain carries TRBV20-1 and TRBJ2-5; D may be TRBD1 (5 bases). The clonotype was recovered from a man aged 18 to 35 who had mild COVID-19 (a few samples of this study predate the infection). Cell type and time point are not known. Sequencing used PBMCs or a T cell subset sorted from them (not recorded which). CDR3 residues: CSARDEAREWETQYF. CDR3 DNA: TGCAGTGCTAGAGATGAGGCCAGGGAATGGGAGACCCAGTACTTC.